These T cell receptor beta chains were read from a single sample in a study of T-cell reconstitution after alpha-beta-depleted transplantation in children. Each CDR3 protein gets one entry after TCRdb re-called the PCR reads with MiXCR. The data show 490,000 or so distinct CDR3 sequences, about 10% seen once. The source material was PBMCs, sampled before TCRalphabeta/CD19-depleted stem cell transplant. These receptors were collected from a child under 10 years old with inherited bone marrow failure, due to receive a stem cell transplant. CDR3s include the opening cysteine and the closing phenylalanine or tryptophan.

>TRBJ1-1|TRBV7-9
CASSSWDTEAFF
>TRBJ1-5|TRBV7-2
CASSLGLQGGYSNQPQHF
>TRBJ2-7|TRBV30
CAWSSGDGAYEQYF
>TRBJ2-7|TRBV4-3
CASRGTGLNHYEQYF
>TRBJ2-2|TRBV20-1
CSASRLPVMAGELFF
>TRBJ1-2|TRBV29-1
CSVSAQGWGGYTF
>TRBJ1-1|TRBV7-8
CASSLVQMNTEAFF
>TRBJ2-3|TRBV6-2/TRBV6-3
CASSTEESDTQYF
>TRBJ2-7|TRBV30
CAWSLTGSYEQYF
>TRBJ1-6|TRBV19
CASSIWQGNSPLHF
>TRBJ2-5|TRBV4-3
CASSQDLGVETQYF
>TRBJ1-1|TRBV29-1
CSVVSRGPRTEAFF
>TRBJ2-7|TRBV20-1
CSALRTSAYYEQYF
>TRBJ2-1|TRBV19
CASRPAGALHEQFF
>TRBJ2-2|TRBV20-1
CSARGGGMRAGELFF
>TRBJ2-7|TRBV7-9
CASSTLALGEQYF
>TRBJ1-1|TRBV7-6
CASSDHRKGAFF
>TRBJ1-4|TRBV20-1
CSALGQGNEKLFF
>TRBJ2-7|TRBV7-6
CASSLFQGAYEQYF
>TRBJ1-4|TRBV7-4
CASSVDRGHSNEKLFF
>TRBJ2-7|TRBV25-1
CASRPANLREQYF
>TRBJ2-7|TRBV10-3
CAMGPGPMSEQYF
>TRBJ1-2|TRBV7-2
CASSLVDRFHYGYTF